In this sample, the clone carrying this T cell receptor (beta chain) turned up a few times. These data belong to a study of immune characterization of retroperitoneal liposarcoma. This CDR3 region has 14 residues. The V gene lost 0 bases and the J gene lost 7 bases, with 13 bases spanning the gap. TCRdb used MiXCR to reprocess the PCR reads, holding one entry per CDR3 protein. The table records 10,000 to 11,000 distinct CDR3 sequences, around 37% of them present only once. This clonotype was sampled from a male donor with retroperitoneal liposarcoma. Sequencing input: tumor tissue. This sequence joins TRBV12-3 or TRBV12-4 and TRBJ2-7, with D possibly matching TRBD1 (6 bases). The chain's CDR3 is CASSLAGAHNEQYF. DNA of the CDR3: TGTGCCAGCAGTTTAGCGGGGGCCCATAATGAGCAGTACTTC.